The clone carrying this T cell receptor beta chain appeared a single time. The antigen is not known. The CDR3 consists of 16 residues. Per the germline V gene, CDR1 is SGHNT and CDR2 is YYREEE (reference sequence). The V gene end was trimmed by 0 bases and the J gene end by 10 bases; junction bases not matched to a gene: 14. These data are taken from a study of cytomegalovirus exposure and HLA in healthy donors. PCR was performed using 60 Vbeta and 13 Jbeta primers. The data were produced by immunoSEQ multiplex PCR, yet TCRdb's version contains in-frame clones alone and is incomplete. The sample lists roughly 190,000 clones; more than 85% were seen once. The study, taken as a whole, reports: Earlier analysis found most TCR beta V segments productive about 90% or about 30% of the time. The authors listed over 150 TCR beta chains as cytomegalovirus-associated. The HLA-A and HLA-B alleles of most subjects were reportedly predicted accurately from TCR beta sequences. Many donors carried some public TCRs, although rarity characterized most TCR sequences.

This sequence was found in a woman aged 18-35 years in good health and CMV-seronegative. Sequencing was done on a sample of PBMCs. This sequence joins TRBV5-4 and TRBJ1-1; the match to TRBD1 covers 8 bases. The CDR3 coding sequence is TGTGCCAGCAGCTTGGGAATGAGGGGGCAGGGGGCTTTAGCTTTCTTT. Translated: CASSLGMRGQGALAFF.